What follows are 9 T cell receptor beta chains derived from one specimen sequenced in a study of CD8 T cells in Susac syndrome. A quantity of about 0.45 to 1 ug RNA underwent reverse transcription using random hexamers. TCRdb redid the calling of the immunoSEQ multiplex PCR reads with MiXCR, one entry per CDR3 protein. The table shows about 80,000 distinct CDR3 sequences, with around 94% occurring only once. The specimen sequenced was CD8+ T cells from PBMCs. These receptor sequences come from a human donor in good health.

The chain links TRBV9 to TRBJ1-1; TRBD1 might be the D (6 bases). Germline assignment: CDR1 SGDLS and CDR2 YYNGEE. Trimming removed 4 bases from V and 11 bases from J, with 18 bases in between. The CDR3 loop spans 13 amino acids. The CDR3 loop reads CASSPGTPTLAFF. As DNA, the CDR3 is TGTGCCAGCAGCCCGGGGACACCGACGCTGGCTTTCTTT. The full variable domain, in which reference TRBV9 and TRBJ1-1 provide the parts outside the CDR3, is DSGVTQTPKHLITATGQRVTLRCSPRSGDLSVYWYQQSLDQGLQFLIQYYNGEERAKGNILERFSAQQFPDLHSELNLSSLELGDSALYFCASSPGTPTLAFFGQGTRLTVV.

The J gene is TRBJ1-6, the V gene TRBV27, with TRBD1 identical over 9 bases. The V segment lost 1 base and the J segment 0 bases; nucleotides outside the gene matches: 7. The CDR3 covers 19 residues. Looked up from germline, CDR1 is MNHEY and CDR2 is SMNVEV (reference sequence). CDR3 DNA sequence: TGTGCCAGCAGTTTATTTTGGGACAGGGCCAGCTCCTATAATTCACCCCTCCACTTT. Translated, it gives CASSLFWDRASSYNSPLHF.

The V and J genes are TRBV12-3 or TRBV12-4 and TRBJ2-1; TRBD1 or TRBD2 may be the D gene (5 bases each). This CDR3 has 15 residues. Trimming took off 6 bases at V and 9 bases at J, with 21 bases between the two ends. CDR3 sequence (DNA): TGTGCCAGCAGGGGTACTAGTTGGGGGTTAGGTGAGCAGTTCTTC. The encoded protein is CASRGTSWGLGEQFF.

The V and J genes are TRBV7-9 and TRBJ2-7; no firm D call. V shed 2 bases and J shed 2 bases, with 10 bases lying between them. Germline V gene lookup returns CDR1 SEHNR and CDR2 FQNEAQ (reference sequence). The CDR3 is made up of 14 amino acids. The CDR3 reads CASSLPGPTYEQYV. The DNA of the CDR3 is TGTGCCAGCAGCTTACCCGGACCGACCTACGAGCAGTACGTC.

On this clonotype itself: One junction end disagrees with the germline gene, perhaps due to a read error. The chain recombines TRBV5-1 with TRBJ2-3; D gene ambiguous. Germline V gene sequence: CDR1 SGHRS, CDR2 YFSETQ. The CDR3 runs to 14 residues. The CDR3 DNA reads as TGTGCCAGCAGCTTGCCCTATAGCACAGATACGCAGTATTTT. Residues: CASSLPYSTDTQYF.

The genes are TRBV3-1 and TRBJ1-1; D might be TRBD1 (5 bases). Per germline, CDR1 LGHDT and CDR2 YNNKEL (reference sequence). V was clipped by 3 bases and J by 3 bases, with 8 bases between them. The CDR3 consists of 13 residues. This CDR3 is CASSQGLHTEAFF. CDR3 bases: TGTGCCAGCAGCCAGGGGCTCCACACTGAAGCTTTCTTT.

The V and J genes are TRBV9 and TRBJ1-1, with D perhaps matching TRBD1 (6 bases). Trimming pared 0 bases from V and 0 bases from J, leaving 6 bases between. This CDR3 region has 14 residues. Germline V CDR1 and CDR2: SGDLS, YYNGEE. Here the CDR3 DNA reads TGTGCCAGCAGCGTAGAGGGGGTGAACACTGAAGCTTTCTTT. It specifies CASSVEGVNTEAFF.

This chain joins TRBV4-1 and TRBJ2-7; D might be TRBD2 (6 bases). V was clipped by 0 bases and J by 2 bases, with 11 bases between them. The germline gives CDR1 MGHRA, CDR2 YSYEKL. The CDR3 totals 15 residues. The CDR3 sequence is CASSQDSGVAYEQYV. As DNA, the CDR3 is TGCGCCAGCAGCCAAGATTCGGGGGTCGCCTACGAGCAGTACGTC.

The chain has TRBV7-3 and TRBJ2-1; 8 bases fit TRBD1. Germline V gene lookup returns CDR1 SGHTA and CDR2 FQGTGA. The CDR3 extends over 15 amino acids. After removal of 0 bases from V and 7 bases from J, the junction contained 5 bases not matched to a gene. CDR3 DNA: TGTGCCAGCAGCTTAACGGGACAGGCACCTAATGAGCAGTTCTTC. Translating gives CASSLTGQAPNEQFF.